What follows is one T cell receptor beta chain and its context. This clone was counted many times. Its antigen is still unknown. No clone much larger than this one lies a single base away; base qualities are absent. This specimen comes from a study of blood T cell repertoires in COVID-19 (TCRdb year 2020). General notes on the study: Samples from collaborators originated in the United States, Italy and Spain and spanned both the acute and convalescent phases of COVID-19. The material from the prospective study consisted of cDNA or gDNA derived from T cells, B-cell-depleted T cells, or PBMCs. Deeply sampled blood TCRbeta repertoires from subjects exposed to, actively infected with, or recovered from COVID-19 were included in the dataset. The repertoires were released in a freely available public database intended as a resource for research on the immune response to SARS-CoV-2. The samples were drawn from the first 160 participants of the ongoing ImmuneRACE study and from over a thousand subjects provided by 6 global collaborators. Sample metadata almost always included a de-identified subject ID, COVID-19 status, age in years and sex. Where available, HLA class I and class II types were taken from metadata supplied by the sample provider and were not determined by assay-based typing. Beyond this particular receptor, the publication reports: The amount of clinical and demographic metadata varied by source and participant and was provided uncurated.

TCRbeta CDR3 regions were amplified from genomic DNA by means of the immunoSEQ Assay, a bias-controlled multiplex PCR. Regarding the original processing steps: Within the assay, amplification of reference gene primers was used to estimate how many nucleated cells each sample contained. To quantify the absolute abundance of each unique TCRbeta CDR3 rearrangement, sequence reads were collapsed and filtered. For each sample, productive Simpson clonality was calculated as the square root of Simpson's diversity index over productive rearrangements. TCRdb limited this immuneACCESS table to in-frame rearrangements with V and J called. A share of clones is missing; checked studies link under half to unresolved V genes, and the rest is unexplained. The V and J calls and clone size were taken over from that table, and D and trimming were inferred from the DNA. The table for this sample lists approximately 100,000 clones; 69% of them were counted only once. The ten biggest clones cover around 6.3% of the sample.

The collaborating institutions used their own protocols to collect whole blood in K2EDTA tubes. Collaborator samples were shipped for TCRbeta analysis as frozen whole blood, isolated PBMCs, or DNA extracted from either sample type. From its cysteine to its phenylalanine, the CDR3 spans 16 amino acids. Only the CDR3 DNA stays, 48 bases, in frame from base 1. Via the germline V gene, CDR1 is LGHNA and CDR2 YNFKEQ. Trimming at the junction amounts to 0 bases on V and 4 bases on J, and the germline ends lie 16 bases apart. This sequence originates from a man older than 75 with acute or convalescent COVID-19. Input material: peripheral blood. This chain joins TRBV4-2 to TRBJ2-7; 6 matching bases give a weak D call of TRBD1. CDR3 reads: CASSQEWPGASYEQYF. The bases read TGTGCCAGCAGCCAAGAGTGGCCAGGGGCCAGTTACGAGCAGTACTTC.